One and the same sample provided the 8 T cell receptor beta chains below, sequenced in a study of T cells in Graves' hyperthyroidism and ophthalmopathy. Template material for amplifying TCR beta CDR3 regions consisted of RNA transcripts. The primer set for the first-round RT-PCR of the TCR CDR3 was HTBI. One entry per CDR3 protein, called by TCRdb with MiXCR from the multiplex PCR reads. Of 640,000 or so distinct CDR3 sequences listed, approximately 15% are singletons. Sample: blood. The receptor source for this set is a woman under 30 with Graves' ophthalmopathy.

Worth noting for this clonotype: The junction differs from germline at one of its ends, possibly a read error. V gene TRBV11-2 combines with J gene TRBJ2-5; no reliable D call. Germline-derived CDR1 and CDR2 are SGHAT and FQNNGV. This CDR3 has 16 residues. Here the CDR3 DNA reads TGCGCCAGCAGCCAAGTCTTCGGTGGCGACTCGGAGTTCCAGTACTTC. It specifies CASSQVFGGDSEFQYF. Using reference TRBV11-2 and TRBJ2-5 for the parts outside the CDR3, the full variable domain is EAGVAQSPRYKIIEKRQSVAFWCNPISGHATLYWYQQILGQGPKLLIQFQNNGVVDDSQLPKDRFSAERLKGVDSTLKIQPAKLEDSAVYLCASSQVFGGDSEFQYFGPGTRLLVL.

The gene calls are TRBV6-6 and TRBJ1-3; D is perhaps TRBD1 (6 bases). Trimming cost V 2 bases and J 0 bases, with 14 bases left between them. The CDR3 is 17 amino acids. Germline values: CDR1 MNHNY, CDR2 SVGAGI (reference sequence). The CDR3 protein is CASSYGGRLNSGNTIYF. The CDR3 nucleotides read TGTGCCAGCAGTTACGGGGGCAGGTTGAACTCTGGAAACACCATATATTTT.

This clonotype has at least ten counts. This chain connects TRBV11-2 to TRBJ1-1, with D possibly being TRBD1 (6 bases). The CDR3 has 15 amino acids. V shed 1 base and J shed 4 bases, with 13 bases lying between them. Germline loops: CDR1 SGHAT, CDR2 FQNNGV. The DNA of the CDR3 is TGTGCCAGCAGCTTAGTAGAGGTCAGGGGCACTGAAGCTTTCTTT. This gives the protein CASSLVEVRGTEAFF.

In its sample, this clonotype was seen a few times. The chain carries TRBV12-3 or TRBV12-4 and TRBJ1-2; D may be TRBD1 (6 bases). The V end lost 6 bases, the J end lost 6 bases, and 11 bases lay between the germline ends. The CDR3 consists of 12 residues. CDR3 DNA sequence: TGTGCCAGCAGCCGACAGGTTAATGGCTACACCTTC. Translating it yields CASSRQVNGYTF.

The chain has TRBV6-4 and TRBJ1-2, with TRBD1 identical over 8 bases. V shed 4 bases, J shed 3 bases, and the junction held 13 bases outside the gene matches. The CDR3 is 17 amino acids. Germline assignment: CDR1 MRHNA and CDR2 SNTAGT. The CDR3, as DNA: TGTGCCAGCAGTGGCTCCTTTATACAGGGGGTTTACTATGGCTACACCTTC. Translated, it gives CASSGSFIQGVYYGYTF.

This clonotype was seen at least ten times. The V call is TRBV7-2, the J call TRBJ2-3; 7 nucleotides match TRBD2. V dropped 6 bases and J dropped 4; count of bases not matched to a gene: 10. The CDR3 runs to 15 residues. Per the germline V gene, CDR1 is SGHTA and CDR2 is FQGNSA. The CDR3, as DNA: TGTGCCAGCAGGTCGGCGGGGGAGTGGGCAGATACGCAGTATTTT. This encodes CASRSAGEWADTQYF.

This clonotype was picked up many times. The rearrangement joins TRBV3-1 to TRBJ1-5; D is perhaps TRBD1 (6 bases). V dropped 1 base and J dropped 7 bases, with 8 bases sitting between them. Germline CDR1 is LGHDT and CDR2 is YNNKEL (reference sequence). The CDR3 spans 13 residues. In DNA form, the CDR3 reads TGTGCCAGCAGCCAAGTCGGGGGCCAGCCCCAGCATTTT. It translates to CASSQVGGQPQHF.

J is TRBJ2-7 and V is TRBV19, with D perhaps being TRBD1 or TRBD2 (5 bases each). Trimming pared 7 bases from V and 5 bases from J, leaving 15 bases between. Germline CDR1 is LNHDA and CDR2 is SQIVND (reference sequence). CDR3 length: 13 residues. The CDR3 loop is CASNRDGTDEQYF. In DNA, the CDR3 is TGTGCCAGTAACCGGGACGGGACCGACGAGCAGTACTTC.